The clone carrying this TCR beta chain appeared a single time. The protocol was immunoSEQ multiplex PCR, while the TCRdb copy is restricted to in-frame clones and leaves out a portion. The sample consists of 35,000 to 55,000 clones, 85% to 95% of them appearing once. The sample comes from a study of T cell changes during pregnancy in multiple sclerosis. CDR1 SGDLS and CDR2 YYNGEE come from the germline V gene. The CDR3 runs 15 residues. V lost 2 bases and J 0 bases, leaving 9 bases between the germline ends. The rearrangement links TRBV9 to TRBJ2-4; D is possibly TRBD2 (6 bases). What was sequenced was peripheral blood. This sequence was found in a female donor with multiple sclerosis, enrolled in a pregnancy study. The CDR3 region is CASSVEGRAKNIQYF. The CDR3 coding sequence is TGTGCCAGCAGCGTGGAGGGACGAGCCAAAAACATTCAGTACTTC.